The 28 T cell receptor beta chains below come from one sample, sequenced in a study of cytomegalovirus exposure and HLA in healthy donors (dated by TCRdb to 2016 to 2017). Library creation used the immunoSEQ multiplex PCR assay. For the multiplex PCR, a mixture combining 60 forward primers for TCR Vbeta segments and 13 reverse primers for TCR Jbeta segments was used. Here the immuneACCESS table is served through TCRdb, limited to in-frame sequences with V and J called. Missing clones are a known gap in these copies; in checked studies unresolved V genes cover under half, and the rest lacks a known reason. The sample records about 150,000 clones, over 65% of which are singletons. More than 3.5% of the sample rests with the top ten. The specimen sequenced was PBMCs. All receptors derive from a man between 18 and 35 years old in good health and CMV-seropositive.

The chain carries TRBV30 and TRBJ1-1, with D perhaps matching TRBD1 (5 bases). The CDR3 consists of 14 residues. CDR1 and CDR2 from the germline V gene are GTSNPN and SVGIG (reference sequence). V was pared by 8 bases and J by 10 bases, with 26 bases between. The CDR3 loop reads CAALQGSQWGRAFF. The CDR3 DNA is TGTGCCGCTCTGCAGGGATCCCAATGGGGTCGAGCTTTCTTT.

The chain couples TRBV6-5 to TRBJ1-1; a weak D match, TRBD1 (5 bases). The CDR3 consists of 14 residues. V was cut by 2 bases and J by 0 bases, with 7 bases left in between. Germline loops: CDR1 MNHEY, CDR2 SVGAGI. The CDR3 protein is CASSYRGMNTEAFF. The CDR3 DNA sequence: TGTGCCAGCAGTTACAGGGGTATGAACACTGAAGCTTTCTTT.

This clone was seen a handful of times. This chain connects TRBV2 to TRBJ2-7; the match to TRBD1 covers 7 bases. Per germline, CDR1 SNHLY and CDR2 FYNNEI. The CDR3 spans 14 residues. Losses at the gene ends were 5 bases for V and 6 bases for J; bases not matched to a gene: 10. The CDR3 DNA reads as TGTGCCAGCAGTCCTGACAGGGATCGCGTCGAGCAGTACTTC. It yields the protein CASSPDRDRVEQYF. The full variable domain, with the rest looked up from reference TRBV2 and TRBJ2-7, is EPEVTQTPSHQVTQMGQEVILRCVPISNHLYFYWYRQILGQKVEFLVSFYNNEISEKSEIFDDQFSVERPDGSNFTLKIRSTKLEDSAMYFCASSPDRDRVEQYFGPGTRLTVT.

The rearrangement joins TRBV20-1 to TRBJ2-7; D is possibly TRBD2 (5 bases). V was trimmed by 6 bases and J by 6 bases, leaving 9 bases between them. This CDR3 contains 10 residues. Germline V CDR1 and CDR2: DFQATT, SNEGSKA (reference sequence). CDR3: CSASGLEQYF. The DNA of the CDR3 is TGCAGTGCCAGTGGACTCGAGCAGTACTTC.

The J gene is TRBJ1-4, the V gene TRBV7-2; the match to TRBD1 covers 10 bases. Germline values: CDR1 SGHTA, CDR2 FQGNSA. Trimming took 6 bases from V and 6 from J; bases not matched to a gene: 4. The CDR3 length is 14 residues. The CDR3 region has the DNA TGTGCCAGCAGACCTGGGACAGGGGATGAAAAACTGTTTTTT. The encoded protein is CASRPGTGDEKLFF. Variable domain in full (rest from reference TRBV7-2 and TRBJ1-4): GAGVSQSPSNKVTEKGKDVELRCDPISGHTALYWYRQSLGQGLEFLIYFQGNSAPDKSGLPSDRFSAERTGGSVSTLTIQRTQQEDSAVYLCASRPGTGDEKLFFGSGTQLSVL.

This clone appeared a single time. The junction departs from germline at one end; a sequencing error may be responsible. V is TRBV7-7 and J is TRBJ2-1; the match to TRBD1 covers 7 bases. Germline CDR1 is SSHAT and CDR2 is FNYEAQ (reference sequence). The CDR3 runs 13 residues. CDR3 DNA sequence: TGTGCTAGCAGCTTTAACAGGGGCAATGAGCAGTTCTTC. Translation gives CASSFNRGNEQFF. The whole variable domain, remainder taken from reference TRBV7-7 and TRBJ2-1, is GAGVSQSPRYKVTKRGQDVTLRCDPISSHATLYWYQQALGQGPEFLTYFNYEAQPDKSGLPSDRFSAERPEGSISTLTIQRTEQRDSAMYRCASSFNRGNEQFFGPGTRLTVL.

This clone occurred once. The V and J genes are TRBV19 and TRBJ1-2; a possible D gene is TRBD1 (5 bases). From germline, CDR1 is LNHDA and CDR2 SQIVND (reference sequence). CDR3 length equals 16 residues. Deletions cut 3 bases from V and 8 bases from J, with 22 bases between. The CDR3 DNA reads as TGTGCCAGTAGTATCCCCCCGGGGGATCGGGGCCCCGGCTACACCTTC. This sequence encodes CASSIPPGDRGPGYTF.

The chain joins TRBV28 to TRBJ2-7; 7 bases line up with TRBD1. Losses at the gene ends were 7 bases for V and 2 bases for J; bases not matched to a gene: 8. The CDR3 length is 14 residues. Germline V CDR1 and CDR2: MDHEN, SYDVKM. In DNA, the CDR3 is TGTGCCAGCACCCTGACAGGGCATGCCTACGAGCAGTACTTC. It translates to CASTLTGHAYEQYF.

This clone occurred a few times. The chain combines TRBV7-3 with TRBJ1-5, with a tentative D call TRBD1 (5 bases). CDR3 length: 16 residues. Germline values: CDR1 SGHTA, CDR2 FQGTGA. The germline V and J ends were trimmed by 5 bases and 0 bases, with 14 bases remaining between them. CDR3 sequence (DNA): TGTGCCAGCAGCAAAGGCGCAGGACATAGCAATCAGCCCCAGCATTTT. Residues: CASSKGAGHSNQPQHF. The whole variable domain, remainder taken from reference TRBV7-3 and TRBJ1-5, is GAGVSQTPSNKVTEKGKYVELRCDPISGHTALYWYRQSLGQGPEFLIYFQGTGAADDSGLPNDRFFAVRPEGSVSTLKIQRTERGDSAVYLCASSKGAGHSNQPQHFGDGTRLSIL.

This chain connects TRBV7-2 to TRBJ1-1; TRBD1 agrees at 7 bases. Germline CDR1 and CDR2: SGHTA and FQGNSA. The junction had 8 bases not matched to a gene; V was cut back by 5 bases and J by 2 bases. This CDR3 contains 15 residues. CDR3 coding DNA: TGTGCCAGCAGCCGCTCGACAGGGCCAAACACTGAAGCTTTCTTT. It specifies CASSRSTGPNTEAFF.

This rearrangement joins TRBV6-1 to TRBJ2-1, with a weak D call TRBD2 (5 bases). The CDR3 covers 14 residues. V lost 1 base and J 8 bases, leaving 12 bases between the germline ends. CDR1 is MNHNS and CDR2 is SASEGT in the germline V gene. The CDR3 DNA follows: TGTGCCAGCAGTGAAGGTGCCGCGGGCGATGAGCAGTTCTTC. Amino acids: CASSEGAAGDEQFF.

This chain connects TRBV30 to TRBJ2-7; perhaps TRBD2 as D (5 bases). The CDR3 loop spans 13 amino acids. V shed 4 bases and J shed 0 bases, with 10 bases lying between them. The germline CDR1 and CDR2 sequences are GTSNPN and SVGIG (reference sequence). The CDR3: CAWNTGISYEQYF. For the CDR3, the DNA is TGTGCCTGGAACACCGGGATCTCCTACGAGCAGTACTTC.

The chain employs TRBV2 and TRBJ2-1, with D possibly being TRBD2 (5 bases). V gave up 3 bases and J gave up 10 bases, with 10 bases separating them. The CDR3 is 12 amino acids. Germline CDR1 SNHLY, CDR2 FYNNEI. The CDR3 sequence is CASSDLAAEQFF. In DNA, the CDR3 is TGTGCCAGCAGTGACCTAGCAGCGGAGCAGTTCTTC. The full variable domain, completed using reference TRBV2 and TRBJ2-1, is EPEVTQTPSHQVTQMGQEVILRCVPISNHLYFYWYRQILGQKVEFLVSFYNNEISEKSEIFDDQFSVERPDGSNFTLKIRSTKLEDSAMYFCASSDLAAEQFFGPGTRLTVL.

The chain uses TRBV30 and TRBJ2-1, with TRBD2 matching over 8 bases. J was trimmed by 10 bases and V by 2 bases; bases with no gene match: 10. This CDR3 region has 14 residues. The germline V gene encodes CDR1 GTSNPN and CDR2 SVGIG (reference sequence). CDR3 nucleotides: TGTGCCTGGAGTAAGCAAGCGGGAGTGGGAGAGCAGTTCTTC. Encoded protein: CAWSKQAGVGEQFF.

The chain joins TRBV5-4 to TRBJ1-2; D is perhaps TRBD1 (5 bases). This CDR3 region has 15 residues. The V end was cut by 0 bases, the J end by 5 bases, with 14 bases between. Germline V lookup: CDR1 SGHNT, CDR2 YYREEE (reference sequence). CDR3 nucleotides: TGTGCCAGCAGCTTGGGAAAGGGAGGGGAATATGGCTACACCTTC. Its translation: CASSLGKGGEYGYTF.

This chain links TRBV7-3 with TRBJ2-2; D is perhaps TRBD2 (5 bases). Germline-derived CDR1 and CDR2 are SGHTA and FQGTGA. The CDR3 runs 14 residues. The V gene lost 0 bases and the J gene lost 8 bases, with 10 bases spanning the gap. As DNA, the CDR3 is TGTGCCAGCAGCTTAACCGGGAACGGAGGGGAGCTGTTTTTT. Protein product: CASSLTGNGGELFF.

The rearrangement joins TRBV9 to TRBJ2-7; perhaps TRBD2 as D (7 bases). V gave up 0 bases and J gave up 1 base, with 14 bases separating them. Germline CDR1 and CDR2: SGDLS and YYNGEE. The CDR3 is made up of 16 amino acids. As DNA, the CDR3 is TGTGCCAGCAGCGTAGGAGGAGGGGGGGCGTCCTACGAGCAGTACTTC. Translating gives CASSVGGGGASYEQYF. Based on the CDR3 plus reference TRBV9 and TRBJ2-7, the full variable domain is DSGVTQTPKHLITATGQRVTLRCSPRSGDLSVYWYQQSLDQGLQFLIQYYNGEERAKGNILERFSAQQFPDLHSELNLSSLELGDSALYFCASSVGGGGASYEQYFGPGTRLTVT.

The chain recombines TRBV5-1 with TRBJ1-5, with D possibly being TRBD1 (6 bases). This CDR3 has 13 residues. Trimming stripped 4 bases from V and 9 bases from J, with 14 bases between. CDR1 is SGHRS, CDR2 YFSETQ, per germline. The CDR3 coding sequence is TGCGCCAGCAGCGCAAGGGAAGGGGGGCCCCAGCATTTT. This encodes CASSAREGGPQHF.

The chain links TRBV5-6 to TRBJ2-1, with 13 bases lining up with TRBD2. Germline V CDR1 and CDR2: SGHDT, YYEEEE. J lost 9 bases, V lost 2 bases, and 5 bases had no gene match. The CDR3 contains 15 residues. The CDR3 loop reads CASSFMTSGRLEQFF. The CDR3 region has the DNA TGTGCCAGCAGCTTTATGACTAGCGGGAGGCTTGAGCAGTTCTTC.

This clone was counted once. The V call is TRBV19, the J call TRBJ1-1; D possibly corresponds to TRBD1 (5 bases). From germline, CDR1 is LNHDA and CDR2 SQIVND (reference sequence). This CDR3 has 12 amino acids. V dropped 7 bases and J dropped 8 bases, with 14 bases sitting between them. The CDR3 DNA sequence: TGTGCCAGTACCCGGACACCTATCGAAGCTTTCTTT. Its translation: CASTRTPIEAFF.

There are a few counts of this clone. CDR3 bases: TGCGCCAGCAGCCCGGCGGTCCTGAATGAAAAACTGTTTTTT. This sequence encodes CASSPAVLNEKLFF. This rearrangement joins TRBV5-1 to TRBJ1-4; D not resolved. V lost 4 bases, J lost 5 bases, and 12 bases lay in between. CDR1 and CDR2 (germline): SGHRS, YFSETQ. The CDR3 extends over 14 amino acids.

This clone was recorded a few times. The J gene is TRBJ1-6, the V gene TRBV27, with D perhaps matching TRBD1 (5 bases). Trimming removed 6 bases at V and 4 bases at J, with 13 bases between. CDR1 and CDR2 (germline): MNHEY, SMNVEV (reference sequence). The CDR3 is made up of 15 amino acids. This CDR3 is CASRGFDRYNSPLHF. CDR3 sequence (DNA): TGTGCCAGCAGGGGGTTCGACAGATATAATTCACCCCTCCACTTT.

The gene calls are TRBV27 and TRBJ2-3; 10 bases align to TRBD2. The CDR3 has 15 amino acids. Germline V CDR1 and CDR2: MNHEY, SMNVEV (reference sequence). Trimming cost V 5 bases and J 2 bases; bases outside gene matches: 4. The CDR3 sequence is CASSPLAGVTDTQYF. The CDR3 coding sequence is TGTGCCAGCAGTCCCCTAGCGGGGGTCACAGATACGCAGTATTTT.

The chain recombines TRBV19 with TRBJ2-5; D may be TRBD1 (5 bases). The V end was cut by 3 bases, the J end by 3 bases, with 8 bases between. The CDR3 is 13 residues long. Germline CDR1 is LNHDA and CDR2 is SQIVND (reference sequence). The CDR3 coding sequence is TGTGCCAGTAGTATCGGCAGGGAAGAGACCCAGTACTTC. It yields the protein CASSIGREETQYF.

CDR3 nucleotide sequence: TGCGCCAGCAGCCAAGAACCCCGACTAGCGGGGGGCCATGAGCAGTTCTTC. Translated: CASSQEPRLAGGHEQFF. The chain links TRBV4-3 to TRBJ2-1, with TRBD2 identical over 13 bases. Germline V gene lookup returns CDR1 LGHNA and CDR2 YSLEER. The CDR3 is made up of 17 amino acids. J lost 8 bases, V lost 0 bases, and 7 bases had no gene match.

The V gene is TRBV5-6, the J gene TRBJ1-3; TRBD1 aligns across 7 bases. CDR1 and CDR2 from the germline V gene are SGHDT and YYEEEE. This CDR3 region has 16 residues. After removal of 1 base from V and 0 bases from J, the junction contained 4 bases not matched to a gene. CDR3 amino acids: CASSLLQGGSGNTIYF. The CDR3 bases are TGTGCCAGCAGCTTGTTGCAGGGGGGCTCTGGAAACACCATATATTTT.

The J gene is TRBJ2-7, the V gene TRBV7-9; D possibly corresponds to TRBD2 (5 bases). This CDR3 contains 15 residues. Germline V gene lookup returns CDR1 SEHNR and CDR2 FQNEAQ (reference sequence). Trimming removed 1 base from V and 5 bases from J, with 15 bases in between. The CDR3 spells CASSLGGSRGDEQYF. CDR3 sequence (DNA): TGTGCCAGCAGCTTAGGTGGCAGCCGGGGTGACGAGCAGTACTTC.

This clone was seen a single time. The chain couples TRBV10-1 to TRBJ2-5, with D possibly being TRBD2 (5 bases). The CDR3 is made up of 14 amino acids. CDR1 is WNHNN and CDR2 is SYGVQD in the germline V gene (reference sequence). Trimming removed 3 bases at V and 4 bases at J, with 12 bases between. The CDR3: CASSDGGSGETQYF. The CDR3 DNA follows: TGCGCCAGCAGTGACGGAGGCTCCGGAGAGACCCAGTACTTC.